These T cell receptor beta chains were read from a single sample in a study of shared T cell receptors in the human thymus. The table came from immunoSEQ multiplex PCR; TCRdb's copy has only in-frame clones and leaves some out. The sample carries 500,000 to 550,000 clones, around 82% recorded once. The sample also formed part of further work on human thymus T cells.

Material: thymocytes. The origin of the receptors is a boy under two years old with a congenital heart defect. Both conserved end residues are part of each CDR3. Each record gives: V gene, J gene, D gene, clone size, CDR3 protein, CDR3 DNA. D genes are given only for firm matches. Where a row states a size, it is once, few, many or the class of an expanded clone; other rows omit it.

TRBV27,TRBJ2-1,-,-,CASSSSQDEQFF,TGTGCCAGCAGTTCCTCACAGGATGAGCAGTTCTTC
TRBV4-1,TRBJ2-7,-,few,CASSQARLGRGSYEQYF,TGCGCCAGCAGCCAGGCCCGTTTGGGCAGGGGCTCCTACGAGCAGTACTTC
TRBV4-3,TRBJ1-3,TRBD1,few,CASSQRRRHTGANNSGNTIYF,TGCGCCAGCAGCCAAAGGCGTCGGCACACAGGGGCCAACAACTCTGGAAACACCATATATTTT
TRBV19,TRBJ2-4,TRBD2,-,CASSIGASGRAMWSENIQYF,TGTGCCAGTAGTATAGGCGCTAGCGGGAGGGCCATGTGGAGTGAAAACATTCAGTACTTC
TRBV10-2,TRBJ1-1,-,few,CASSDPTENTEAFF,TGCGCCAGCAGTGATCCGACAGAGAACACTGAAGCTTTCTTT
TRBV7-9,TRBJ2-1,-,-,CASSFHPQSGGPNNEQFF,TGTGCCAGCAGCTTTCATCCGCAATCCGGAGGACCAAACAATGAGCAGTTCTTC
TRBV11-2,TRBJ2-7,-,few,CASSFSDITYEQYF,TGTGCCAGCAGCTTCTCTGACATTACCTACGAGCAGTACTTC
TRBV6-5,TRBJ1-2,-,-,CASRMGHTWHGYTF,TGTGCCAGCAGAATGGGGCACACCTGGCACGGCTACACCTTC
TRBV5-1,TRBJ1-2,TRBD1,-,CASSFRTEQGPFNYGYTF,TGCGCCAGCAGCTTTCGAACAGAACAGGGGCCCTTCAACTATGGCTACACCTTC
TRBV27,TRBJ2-7,TRBD1,-,CASSPRQGVLYEQYF,TGTGCCAGCAGTCCTAGACAGGGGGTATTATACGAGCAGTACTTC
TRBV27,TRBJ2-7,TRBD2,-,CASGSSGRLLYEQYF,TGTGCCAGCGGATCTAGCGGGAGATTACTGTACGAGCAGTACTTC
TRBV5-4,TRBJ1-1,TRBD1,-,CASSLVGPGTGSLNTEAFF,TGTGCCAGCAGCTTGGTAGGGCCCGGGACAGGGTCCCTAAACACTGAAGCTTTCTTT
TRBV10-3,TRBJ2-5,-,-,CAISERRGTPLPGETQYF,TGTGCCATCAGTGAAAGAAGAGGGACTCCACTCCCGGGAGAGACCCAGTACTTC
TRBV28,TRBJ1-5,-,-,CASRAPHQPQHF,TGTGCCAGCAGGGCCCCTCATCAGCCCCAGCATTTT
TRBV11-2,TRBJ2-5,TRBD2,-,CASSSGTSGIPTQYF,TGTGCCAGCAGCTCCGGGACTAGCGGGATCCCGACCCAGTACTTC
TRBV28,TRBJ2-1,-,-,CASKSWANPATQNEQFF,TGTGCCAGCAAAAGCTGGGCCAACCCAGCTACACAGAATGAGCAGTTCTTC
TRBV11-3,TRBJ2-1,-,-,CASSRGPQQFF,TGTGCCAGCAGCAGGGGCCCACAGCAGTTCTTC
TRBV27,TRBJ2-7,-,-,CASSSHLQQGPISYEQYF,TGTGCCAGCAGTTCCCACCTACAACAGGGACCGATCTCCTACGAGCAGTACTTC
TRBV6-1,TRBJ2-1,-,-,CASSVTGQWMKRGLNEQFF,TGTGCCAGCAGTGTTACGGGACAATGGATGAAAAGGGGACTAAATGAGCAGTTCTTC
TRBV10-3,TRBJ2-3,TRBD1,-,CATRSQDRGLPGATDTQYF,TGTGCCACCCGCTCCCAGGACAGGGGACTTCCCGGCGCCACAGATACGCAGTATTTT
TRBV19,TRBJ2-1,TRBD2,-,CASSTASGSINEQFF,TGTGCCAGTAGTACCGCTAGCGGGAGTATCAATGAGCAGTTCTTC
TRBV7-9,TRBJ2-7,TRBD1,once,CASSLSDRGYEQYF,TGTGCCAGCAGCTTATCGGACAGGGGCTACGAGCAGTACTTC
TRBV2,TRBJ2-5,TRBD2,-,CASSETPSVYHGRKTQYF,TGTGCCAGCAGTGAAACACCCTCCGTCTATCACGGGAGGAAGACCCAGTACTTC
TRBV20-1,TRBJ2-3,-,-,CSARGRDTQYF,TGCAGTGCTAGGGGGAGAGATACGCAGTATTTT
TRBV28,TRBJ2-7,TRBD1,-,CASSLSGQGASEQYF,TGTGCCAGCAGTTTATCGGGACAGGGGGCATCCGAGCAGTACTTC
TRBV30,TRBJ2-2,-,-,CAWSPGTANTGELFF,TGTGCCTGGAGTCCTGGCACCGCGAACACCGGGGAGCTGTTTTTT
TRBV7-6,TRBJ2-1,TRBD1,-,CASSYRDRGMYEQFF,TGTGCCAGCAGCTACCGGGACAGGGGGATGTATGAGCAGTTCTTC
TRBV4-3,TRBJ2-3,-,once,CASSARDNSSTDTQYF,TGCGCCAGCAGCGCCCGGGACAACTCTAGCACAGATACGCAGTATTTT
TRBV27,TRBJ1-1,-,-,CASSLGPSGGDTEAFF,TGTGCCAGCAGTTTGGGGCCGTCAGGAGGGGACACTGAAGCTTTCTTT
TRBV7-2,TRBJ2-3,TRBD2,few,CASSFLGLAGELGTDTQYF,TGTGCCAGCAGCTTCCTGGGACTAGCGGGAGAATTGGGGACAGATACGCAGTATTTT
TRBV27,TRBJ2-1,-,once,CASSLAVEGGTPNEQFF,TGTGCCAGCAGTTTAGCGGTGGAGGGCGGGACCCCCAATGAGCAGTTCTTC
TRBV19,TRBJ2-6,TRBD1,-,CASNRGRPSGANVLTF,TGTGCCAGCAACAGGGGGAGGCCCTCTGGGGCCAACGTCCTGACTTTC
TRBV27,TRBJ2-7,TRBD1,-,CASRDGTGELGDQYEQYF,TGTGCCAGCAGGGATGGGACAGGCGAACTCGGCGACCAATACGAGCAGTACTTC
TRBV27,TRBJ2-5,-,-,CASRRQRTQETQYF,TGTGCCAGCCGACGGCAGCGGACCCAAGAGACCCAGTACTTC
TRBV28,TRBJ2-1,TRBD2,-,CASFETSGSASSYNEQFF,TGTGCCAGCTTTGAGACTAGCGGGAGCGCCAGCTCCTACAATGAGCAGTTCTTC
TRBV11-2,TRBJ1-5,-,-,CASSLGPGGEGNQPQHF,TGTGCCAGCAGCTTAGGGCCGGGGGGCGAGGGCAATCAGCCCCAGCATTTT
TRBV4-2,TRBJ2-5,TRBD2,-,CASSQVGTSGSQETQYF,TGTGCCAGCAGCCAAGTTGGGACTAGCGGGAGCCAGGAGACCCAGTACTTC
TRBV6-1,TRBJ2-7,-,-,CASSESGDPPREHEQYF,TGTGCCAGCAGTGAATCGGGGGATCCCCCCAGGGAGCACGAGCAGTACTTC
TRBV11-3,TRBJ2-7,-,-,CASSLASEVVLRESVNEQYF,TGTGCCAGCAGCTTAGCTAGCGAAGTAGTCCTAAGGGAGTCGGTCAACGAGCAGTACTTC
TRBV6-1,TRBJ2-6,-,-,CASSEIDGVKYSGANVLTF,TGTGCCAGCAGTGAAATTGACGGGGTCAAATACTCTGGGGCCAACGTCCTGACTTTC
TRBV4-1,TRBJ2-3,TRBD2,-,CASSQPLSGRSSTDTQYF,TGCGCCAGCAGCCAACCTTTAAGCGGGAGGTCTAGCACAGATACGCAGTATTTT
TRBV10-3,TRBJ2-7,-,-,CATAGNSYEQYF,TGTGCCACCGCAGGTAACTCCTACGAGCAGTACTTC
TRBV27,TRBJ1-5,-,-,CASSKRSRDQPQHF,TGTGCCAGCAGTAAAAGGTCCCGGGATCAGCCCCAGCATTTT
TRBV2,TRBJ2-7,TRBD1,-,CASSKDTGGLYEQYF,TGTGCCAGCAGTAAGGATACAGGGGGCTTGTACGAGCAGTACTTC
TRBV7-2,TRBJ2-6,TRBD1,-,CASSLPNPGQGGRANVLTF,TGTGCCAGCAGCTTACCAAACCCGGGACAGGGCGGGCGGGCCAACGTCCTGACTTTC
TRBV12-2,TRBJ2-1,-,-,CASRLDRDFYNEQFF,TGTGCAAGTCGCTTAGACAGGGATTTTTACAATGAGCAGTTCTTC
TRBV5-5,TRBJ2-3,TRBD2,once,CASSFLAGGSTDTQYF,TGTGCCAGCAGCTTCCTAGCGGGAGGGAGTACAGATACGCAGTATTTT
TRBV30,TRBJ1-1,-,-,CAWTPTVLQNTEAFF,TGTGCCTGGACCCCGACAGTACTCCAGAACACTGAAGCTTTCTTT
TRBV18,TRBJ2-5,-,-,CASSPPLVAGQETQYF,TGTGCCAGCTCACCACCCCTCGTTGCAGGGCAAGAGACCCAGTACTTC
TRBV5-6,TRBJ2-3,TRBD1,-,CASSFLRDRGLPFTDTQYF,TGTGCCAGCAGCTTCCTCCGGGACAGGGGGCTCCCCTTCACAGATACGCAGTATTTT
TRBV5-4,TRBJ1-3,-,-,CASSKGGNTIYF,TGTGCCAGCTCCAAGGGGGGAAACACCATATATTTT
TRBV15,TRBJ2-7,TRBD1,-,CATSRWDRAYEQYF,TGTGCCACCAGCCGCTGGGACAGGGCGTACGAGCAGTACTTC
TRBV19,TRBJ2-2,TRBD2,-,CATQLAGGTGELFF,TGTGCCACCCAATTGGCGGGGGGCACCGGGGAGCTGTTTTTT
TRBV15,TRBJ1-4,-,-,CATSRDETEPNEKLFF,TGTGCCACCAGCAGAGACGAGACTGAACCAAATGAAAAACTGTTTTTT
TRBV5-1,TRBJ1-4,TRBD1,-,CASSSRQGANEKLFF,TGCGCCAGCAGCTCTAGACAGGGCGCTAATGAAAAACTGTTTTTT
TRBV11-1,TRBJ2-7,TRBD2,-,CASSLWREGPYEQYF,TGTGCCAGCAGCTTATGGCGGGAGGGCCCCTACGAGCAGTACTTC
TRBV19,TRBJ1-2,TRBD1,few,CASSLRDRGNYGYTF,TGTGCCAGTAGTCTCCGGGACAGGGGGAACTATGGCTACACCTTC
TRBV14,TRBJ2-5,TRBD1,-,CASSPMDRWSGETQYF,TGTGCCAGCAGCCCTATGGACAGGTGGAGTGGAGAGACCCAGTACTTC
TRBV4-1,TRBJ2-5,TRBD2,few,CASSQEGSGRTETQYF,TGCGCCAGCAGCCAAGAGGGCAGCGGGAGAACAGAGACCCAGTACTTC
TRBV4-3,TRBJ2-5,TRBD2,-,CASSQGEGGIGETQYF,TGCGCCAGCAGCCAGGGGGAGGGAGGCATTGGGGAGACCCAGTACTTC